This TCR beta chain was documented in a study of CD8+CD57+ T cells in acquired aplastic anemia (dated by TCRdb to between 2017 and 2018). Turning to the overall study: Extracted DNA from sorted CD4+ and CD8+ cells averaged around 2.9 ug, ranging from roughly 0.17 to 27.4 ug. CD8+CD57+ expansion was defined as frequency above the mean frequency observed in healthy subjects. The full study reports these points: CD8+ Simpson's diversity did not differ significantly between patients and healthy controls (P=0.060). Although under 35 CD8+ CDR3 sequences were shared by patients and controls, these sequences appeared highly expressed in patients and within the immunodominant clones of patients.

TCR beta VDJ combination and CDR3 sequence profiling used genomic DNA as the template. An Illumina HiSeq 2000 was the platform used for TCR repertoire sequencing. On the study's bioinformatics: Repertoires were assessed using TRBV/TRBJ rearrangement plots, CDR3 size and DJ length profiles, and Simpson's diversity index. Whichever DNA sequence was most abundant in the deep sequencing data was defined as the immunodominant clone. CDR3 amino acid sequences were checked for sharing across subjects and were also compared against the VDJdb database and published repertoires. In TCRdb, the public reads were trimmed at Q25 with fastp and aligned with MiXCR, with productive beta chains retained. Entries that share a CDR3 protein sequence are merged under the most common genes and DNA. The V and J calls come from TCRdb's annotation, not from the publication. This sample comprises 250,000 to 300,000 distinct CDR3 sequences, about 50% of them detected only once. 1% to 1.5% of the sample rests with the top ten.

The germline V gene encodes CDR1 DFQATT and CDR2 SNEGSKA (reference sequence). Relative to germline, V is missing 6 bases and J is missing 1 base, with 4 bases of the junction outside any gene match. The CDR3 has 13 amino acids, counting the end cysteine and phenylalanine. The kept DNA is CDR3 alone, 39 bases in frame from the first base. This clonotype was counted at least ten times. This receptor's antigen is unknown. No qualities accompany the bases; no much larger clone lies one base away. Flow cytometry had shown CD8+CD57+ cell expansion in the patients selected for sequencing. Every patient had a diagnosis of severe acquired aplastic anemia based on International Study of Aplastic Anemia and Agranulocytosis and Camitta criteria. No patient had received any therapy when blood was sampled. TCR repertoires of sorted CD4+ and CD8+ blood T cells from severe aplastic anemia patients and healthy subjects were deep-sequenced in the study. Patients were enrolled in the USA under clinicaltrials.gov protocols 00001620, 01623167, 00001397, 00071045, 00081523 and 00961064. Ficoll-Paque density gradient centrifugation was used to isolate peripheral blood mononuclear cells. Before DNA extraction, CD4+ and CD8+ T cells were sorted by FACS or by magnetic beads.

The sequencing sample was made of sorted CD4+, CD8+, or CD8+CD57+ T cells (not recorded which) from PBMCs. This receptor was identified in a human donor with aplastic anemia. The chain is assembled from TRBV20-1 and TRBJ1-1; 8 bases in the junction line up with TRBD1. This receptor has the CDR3 CSAWGQANTEAFF. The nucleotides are TGCAGTGCGTGGGGACAGGCGAACACTGAAGCTTTCTTT.